The 20 T cell receptor beta chains listed next were all sequenced from one sample in a study of T cell responses to AZD1222 COVID-19 vaccine. TCRdb's copy holds only in-frame clones and misses some; the assay was immunoSEQ multiplex PCR. The sample holds 180,000 or so clones, just over 90% seen once. The specimen was peripheral blood, collected on day 0 of AZD1222 vaccination. These receptors were collected from an adult in good health.

This rearrangement joins TRBV9 to TRBJ1-2, with a tentative D call TRBD1 (5 bases). With 0 bases removed from V and 3 bases from J, the gap between germline ends came to 6 bases. The CDR3 spans 13 residues. CDR1 is SGDLS and CDR2 is YYNGEE in the germline V gene. CDR3 amino acids: CASSVGGDYGYTF. The CDR3 nucleotides read TGTGCCAGCAGCGTAGGGGGGGACTATGGCTACACCTTC. The whole variable domain, remainder taken from reference TRBV9 and TRBJ1-2, is DSGVTQTPKHLITATGQRVTLRCSPRSGDLSVYWYQQSLDQGLQFLIQYYNGEERAKGNILERFSAQQFPDLHSELNLSSLELGDSALYFCASSVGGDYGYTFGSGTRLTVV.

The V gene is TRBV6-5, the J gene TRBJ1-1; D gene uncertain. Germline V gives CDR1 MNHEY, CDR2 SVGAGI. The CDR3 totals 14 residues. The V end lost 0 bases, the J end lost 1 base, and 6 bases lay between the germline ends. DNA of the CDR3: TGTGCCAGCAGTTACTCTCACCAGAACACTGAAGCTTTCTTT. This codes for CASSYSHQNTEAFF.

V usage is TRBV20-1 and J usage is TRBJ1-2, with unresolved D. V lost 2 bases, J lost 4 bases, and 5 bases lay in between. The CDR3 sequence is 11 residues long. Germline V CDR1 and CDR2: DFQATT, SNEGSKA (reference sequence). As DNA, the CDR3 is TGCAGTGCTAGAAAAAGCTATGGCTACACCTTC. Protein: CSARKSYGYTF.

The V and J genes are TRBV29-1 and TRBJ1-1; D is perhaps TRBD1 (6 bases). CDR3 length: 14 amino acids. With 4 bases removed from V and 5 bases from J, the gap between germline ends came to 17 bases. CDR1 is SQVTM and CDR2 is ANQGSEA in the germline V gene. The CDR3 DNA is TGCAGCGTTGTGTCGGGGGGCGGGTCGACTGAAGCTTTCTTT. This sequence encodes CSVVSGGGSTEAFF.

V gene TRBV14 combines with J gene TRBJ1-5; no definite D call. Trimming cost V 6 bases and J 6 bases, with 21 bases left between them. The CDR3 runs to 16 residues. The germline V gene has CDR1 SGHDN and CDR2 FVKESK. The CDR3 reads CASRPSVLRECQPQHF. In DNA, the CDR3 is TGTGCCAGCAGGCCTTCGGTCCTAAGGGAGTGTCAGCCCCAGCATTTT.

The chain uses TRBV10-2 and TRBJ1-2; D gene unclear. The germline V gene encodes CDR1 WSHSY and CDR2 SAAADI. The V and J ends lost 5 bases and 5 bases respectively, with 15 bases between them. This CDR3 is built from 14 residues. The DNA for the CDR3 is TGCGCCAGCAGTACGGCCAGTCAAAGTTATGGCTACACCTTC. Amino acids: CASSTASQSYGYTF.

The chain links TRBV5-4 to TRBJ1-1; D uncertain. V gave up 0 bases and J gave up 13 bases, with 19 bases separating them. Per the germline V gene, CDR1 is SGHNT and CDR2 is YYREEE (reference sequence). This CDR3 has 14 amino acids. CDR3 nucleotides: TGTGCCAGCAGCTTGGCCAAAACGTTAGGGTCTGATTTCTTT. Translated, it gives CASSLAKTLGSDFF.

V usage is TRBV10-3 and J usage is TRBJ2-5; D could derive from TRBD1 or TRBD2 (5 bases each). Germline lookup yields CDR1 ENHRY and CDR2 SYGVKD. The CDR3 runs 16 residues. Trimming took 5 bases from V and 0 from J, leaving 16 bases between them. The CDR3 is CAISPGKGTYQETQYF. The DNA of the CDR3 is TGTGCCATCAGTCCTGGTAAGGGGACGTACCAAGAGACCCAGTACTTC.

The chain uses TRBV7-9 and TRBJ2-3; D remains ambiguous. The germline V gene encodes CDR1 SEHNR and CDR2 FQNEAQ (reference sequence). V was clipped by 8 bases and J by 1 base, with 10 bases between them. The CDR3 extends over 13 amino acids. The CDR3 region is CASGRPRTDTQYF. CDR3 DNA: TGTGCCAGCGGGCGCCCCCGCACAGATACGCAGTATTTT.

The chain employs TRBV18 and TRBJ1-1; D remains ambiguous. This CDR3 has 15 residues. The germline V gene has CDR1 KGHSH and CDR2 LQKENI. V was shortened by 5 bases and J by 2 bases, with 15 bases between the two germline ends. The CDR3 is CASSNSGRLNTEAFF. DNA of the CDR3: TGTGCCAGCTCAAATTCTGGGAGGCTCAACACTGAAGCTTTCTTT.

The V call is TRBV19, the J call TRBJ2-2; D is unresolved. This CDR3 is 13 amino acids long. Deletions cut 8 bases from V and 1 base from J, with 8 bases between. Germline values: CDR1 LNHDA, CDR2 SQIVND (reference sequence). Here the CDR3 DNA reads TGTGCCAGTCGGACCCAGAACACCGGGGAGCTGTTTTTT. The encoded protein is CASRTQNTGELFF.

The rearrangement joins TRBV19 to TRBJ1-5, with TRBD1 identical over 7 bases. The CDR3 spans 14 residues. V dropped 4 bases and J dropped 2; count of bases not matched to a gene: 2. The germline V gene has CDR1 LNHDA and CDR2 SQIVND (reference sequence). Here the CDR3 reads CASSSQGGNQPQHF. The CDR3, as DNA: TGTGCCAGTAGTAGTCAGGGGGGCAATCAGCCCCAGCATTTT.

V and J are TRBV27 and TRBJ1-2; D is possibly TRBD1 (6 bases). Germline loops: CDR1 MNHEY, CDR2 SMNVEV (reference sequence). This CDR3 has 15 amino acids. V was clipped by 7 bases and J by 3 bases, with 18 bases between them. CDR3 sequence (DNA): TGTGCCAGCAAAGCGTCGGGACAAATGTACTATGGCTACACCTTC. Amino acid sequence: CASKASGQMYYGYTF.

The chain links TRBV5-4 to TRBJ1-1; 7 nucleotides line up with TRBD1. J gave up 5 bases and V 2 bases, and 6 bases lay outside the gene matches. The germline V gene has CDR1 SGHNT and CDR2 YYREEE (reference sequence). There are 14 residues in the CDR3. For the CDR3, the DNA is TGTGCCAGCAGCTTAGACAGGGTTCGGACTGAAGCTTTCTTT. The encoded protein is CASSLDRVRTEAFF.

The V and J genes are TRBV3-1 (or the pseudogene TRBV3-2) and TRBJ2-7; TRBD1 matches at 7 bases. The V segment lost 2 bases and the J segment 0 bases; nucleotides outside the gene matches: 10. The CDR3 runs 17 residues. The V gene's germline CDR1 is LGHDT and CDR2 YNNKEL (reference sequence). CDR3 protein: CASSQTPGQPFSYEQYF. The CDR3 bases are TGTGCCAGCAGCCAAACCCCGGGACAGCCCTTCTCCTACGAGCAGTACTTC.

The chain employs TRBV29-1 and TRBJ2-7, with D perhaps matching TRBD2 (5 bases). V shed 4 bases and J shed 5 bases, with 15 bases lying between them. Germline CDR1 SQVTM, CDR2 ANQGSEA. CDR3 length: 13 amino acids. The CDR3 sequence is CSVVEVSVNEQYF. The CDR3 nucleotides read TGCAGCGTTGTGGAGGTCAGTGTAAACGAGCAGTACTTC.

The chain employs TRBV12-3 or TRBV12-4 and TRBJ1-6; no firm D call. This CDR3 is built from 13 residues. V shed 5 bases and J shed 5 bases, with 7 bases lying between them. CDR3 nucleotide sequence: TGTGCCAGCAGTGGGCGGAATAATTCACCCCTCCACTTT. The encoded protein is CASSGRNNSPLHF.

The genes are TRBV18 and TRBJ2-1, with TRBD1 matching 7 bases. From germline, CDR1 is KGHSH and CDR2 LQKENI. The CDR3 extends over 17 amino acids. With 1 base clipped from V and 10 bases from J, the junction kept 16 bases outside the gene matches. The CDR3 DNA sequence: TGTGCCAGCTCACCACGGACAGGCCGGGCGGTTCGGGAAGAGCAGTTCTTC. Its translation is CASSPRTGRAVREEQFF.

This chain connects TRBV28 to TRBJ2-1; no reliable D call. The CDR3 is 11 amino acids. V gave up 3 bases and J gave up 11 bases, with 8 bases separating them. The germline CDR1 and CDR2 sequences are MDHEN and SYDVKM. The CDR3: CASSFWVKQFF. The DNA for the CDR3 is TGTGCCAGCAGTTTTTGGGTTAAGCAGTTCTTC.

The J gene is TRBJ1-2, the V gene TRBV10-2; tentatively, D is TRBD1 (5 bases). The CDR3 contains 12 residues. The germline V gene encodes CDR1 WSHSY and CDR2 SAAADI. V lost 0 bases to trimming and J lost 8 bases, with 7 bases between them. The CDR3: CASSESGGGYTF. The CDR3, as DNA: TGCGCCAGCAGTGAGTCTGGGGGAGGCTACACCTTC.